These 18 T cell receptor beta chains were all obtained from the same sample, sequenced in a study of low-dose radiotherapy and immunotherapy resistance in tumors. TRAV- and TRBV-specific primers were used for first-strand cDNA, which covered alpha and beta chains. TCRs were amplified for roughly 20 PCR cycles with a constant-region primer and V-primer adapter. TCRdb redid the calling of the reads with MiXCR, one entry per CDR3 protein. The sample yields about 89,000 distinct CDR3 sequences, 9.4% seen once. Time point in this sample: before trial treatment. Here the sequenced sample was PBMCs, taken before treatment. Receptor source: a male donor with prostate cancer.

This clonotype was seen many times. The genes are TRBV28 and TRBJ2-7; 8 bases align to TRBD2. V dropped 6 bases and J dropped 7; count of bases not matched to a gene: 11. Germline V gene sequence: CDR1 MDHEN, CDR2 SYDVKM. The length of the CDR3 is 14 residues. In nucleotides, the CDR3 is TGTGCCAGCAGCACCGGGGGGGGGGCGCGAGAGCAGTACTTC. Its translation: CASSTGGGAREQYF. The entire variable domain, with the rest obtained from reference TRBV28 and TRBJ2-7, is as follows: DVKVTQSSRYLVKRTGEKVFLECVQDMDHENMFWYRQDPGLGLRLIYFSYDVKMKEKGDIPEGYSVSREKKERFSLILESASTNQTSMYLCASSTGGGAREQYFGPGTRLTVT.

The CDR3: CASRLSRGSNQPQHF. The DNA for the CDR3 is TGTGCCAGCAGATTATCCCGGGGTAGCAATCAGCCCCAGCATTTT. The chain is built from TRBV5-8 and TRBJ1-5, with no clear D. The CDR3 covers 15 residues. Trimming shortened V by 5 bases and J by 0 bases, and 12 bases separated the two germline ends. Germline CDR1 and CDR2: SGHTS and YDEGEE.

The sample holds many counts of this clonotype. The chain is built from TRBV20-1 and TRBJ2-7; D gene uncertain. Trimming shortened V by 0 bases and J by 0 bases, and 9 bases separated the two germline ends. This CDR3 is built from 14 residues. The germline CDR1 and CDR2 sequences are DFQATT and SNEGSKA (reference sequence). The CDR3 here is CSARDERSSYEQYF. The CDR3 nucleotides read TGCAGTGCTAGAGATGAACGGTCCTCCTACGAGCAGTACTTC.

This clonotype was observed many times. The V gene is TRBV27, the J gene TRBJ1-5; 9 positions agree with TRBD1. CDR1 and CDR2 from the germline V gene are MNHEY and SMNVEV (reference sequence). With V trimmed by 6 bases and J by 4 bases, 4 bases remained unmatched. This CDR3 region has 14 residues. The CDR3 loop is CASRRQGDNQPQHF. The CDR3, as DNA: TGTGCCAGCAGAAGACAGGGGGATAATCAGCCCCAGCATTTT.

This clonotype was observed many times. The CDR3 nucleotides read TGTGCCAGCAGCGATCCCGGGACAGCGAGTCGGGGGCAGTACTTC. Amino acids: CASSDPGTASRGQYF. The rearrangement links TRBV28 to TRBJ2-7, with 7 bases fitting TRBD1. V lost 6 bases to trimming and J lost 9 bases; unmatched junction nucleotides: 17. Germline V lookup: CDR1 MDHEN, CDR2 SYDVKM. The length of the CDR3 is 15 residues.

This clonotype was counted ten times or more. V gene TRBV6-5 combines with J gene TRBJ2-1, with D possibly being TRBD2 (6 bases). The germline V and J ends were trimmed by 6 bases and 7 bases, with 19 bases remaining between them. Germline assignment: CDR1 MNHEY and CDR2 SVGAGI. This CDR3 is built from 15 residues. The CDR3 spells CASRMKPGLGNEQFF. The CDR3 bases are TGTGCCAGCAGGATGAAGCCGGGACTGGGTAATGAGCAGTTCTTC.

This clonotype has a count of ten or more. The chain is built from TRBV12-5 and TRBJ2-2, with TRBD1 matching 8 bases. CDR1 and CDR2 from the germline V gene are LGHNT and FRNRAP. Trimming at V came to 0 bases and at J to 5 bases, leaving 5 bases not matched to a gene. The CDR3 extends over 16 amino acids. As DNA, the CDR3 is TGTGCTAGTGGTTTGGTACAGGGGGTAAAGACCGGGGAGCTGTTTTTT. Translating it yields CASGLVQGVKTGELFF. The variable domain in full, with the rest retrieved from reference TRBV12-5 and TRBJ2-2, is DARVTQTPRHKVTEMGQEVTMRCQPILGHNTVFWYRQTMMQGLELLAYFRNRAPLDDSGMPKDRFSAEMPDATLATLKIQPSEPRDSAVYFCASGLVQGVKTGELFFGEGSRLTVL.

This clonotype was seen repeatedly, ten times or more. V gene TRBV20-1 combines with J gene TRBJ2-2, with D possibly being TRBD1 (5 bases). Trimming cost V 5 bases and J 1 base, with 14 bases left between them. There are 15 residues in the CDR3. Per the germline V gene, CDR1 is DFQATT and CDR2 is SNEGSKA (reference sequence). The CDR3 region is CSARSATVNTGELFF. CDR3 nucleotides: TGCAGTGCTCGCTCAGCGACAGTGAACACCGGGGAGCTGTTTTTT.

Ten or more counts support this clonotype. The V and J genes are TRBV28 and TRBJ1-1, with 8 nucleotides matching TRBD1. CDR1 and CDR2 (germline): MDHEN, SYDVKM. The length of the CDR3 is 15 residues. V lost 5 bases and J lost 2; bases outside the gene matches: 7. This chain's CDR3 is CASSSQGAFNTEAFF. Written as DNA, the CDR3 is TGTGCCAGCAGTAGCCAGGGGGCTTTCAACACTGAAGCTTTCTTT.

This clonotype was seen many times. The CDR3 loop reads CASSFSGAGTEAFF. The CDR3, as DNA: TGTGCCAGCAGTTTCTCGGGGGCTGGGACTGAAGCTTTCTTT. The chain employs TRBV12-3 or TRBV12-4 and TRBJ1-1, with D maybe TRBD1 (6 bases). V lost 3 bases, J lost 5 bases, and 13 bases lay in between. The CDR3 contains 14 residues.

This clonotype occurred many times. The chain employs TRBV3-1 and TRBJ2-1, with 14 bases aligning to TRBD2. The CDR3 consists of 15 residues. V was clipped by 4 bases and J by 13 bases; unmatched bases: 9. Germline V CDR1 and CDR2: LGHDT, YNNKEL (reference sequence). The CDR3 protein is CASSPGLAGATFQFF. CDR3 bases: TGTGCCAGCAGCCCGGGACTAGCGGGAGCCACGTTCCAGTTCTTC.

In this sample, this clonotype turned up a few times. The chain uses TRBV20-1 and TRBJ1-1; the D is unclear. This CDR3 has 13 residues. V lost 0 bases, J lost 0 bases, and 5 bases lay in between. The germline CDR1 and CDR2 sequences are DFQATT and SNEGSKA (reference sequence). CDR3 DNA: TGCAGTGCTAGAGATTCTCTGAACACTGAAGCTTTCTTT. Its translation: CSARDSLNTEAFF.

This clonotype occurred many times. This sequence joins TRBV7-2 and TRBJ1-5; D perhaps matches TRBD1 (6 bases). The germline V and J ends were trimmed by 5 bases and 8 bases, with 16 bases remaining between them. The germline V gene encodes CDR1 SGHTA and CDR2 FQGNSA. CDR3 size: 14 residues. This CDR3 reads CASSPGGAPEPQHF. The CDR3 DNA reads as TGTGCCAGCAGCCCCGGGGGGGCCCCTGAGCCCCAGCATTTT.

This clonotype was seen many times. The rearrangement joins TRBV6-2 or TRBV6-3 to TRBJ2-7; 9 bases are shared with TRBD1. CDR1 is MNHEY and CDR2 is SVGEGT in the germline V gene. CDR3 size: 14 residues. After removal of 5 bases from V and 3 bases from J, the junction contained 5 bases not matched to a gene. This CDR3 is CASSKGQGLYEQYF. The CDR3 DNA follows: TGTGCCAGCAGTAAGGGACAGGGACTCTACGAGCAGTACTTC.

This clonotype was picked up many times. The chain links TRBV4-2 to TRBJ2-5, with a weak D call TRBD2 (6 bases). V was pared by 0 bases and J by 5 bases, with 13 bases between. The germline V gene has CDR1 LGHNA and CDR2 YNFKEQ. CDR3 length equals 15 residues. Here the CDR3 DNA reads TGTGCCAGCAGCCAAGACGGGGGAGGTGGCGAGACCCAGTACTTC. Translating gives CASSQDGGGGETQYF.

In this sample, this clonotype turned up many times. The CDR3 is CAREGLAGNQQYF. In DNA form, the CDR3 reads TGTGCCAGAGAGGGACTAGCGGGAAACCAGCAGTACTTC. The chain recombines TRBV2 with TRBJ2-7, with TRBD2 matching 13 bases. The J segment lost 8 bases and the V segment lost 9 bases, leaving 7 bases of the junction unmatched. The CDR3 contains 13 residues. Germline CDR1 and CDR2: SNHLY and FYNNEI.

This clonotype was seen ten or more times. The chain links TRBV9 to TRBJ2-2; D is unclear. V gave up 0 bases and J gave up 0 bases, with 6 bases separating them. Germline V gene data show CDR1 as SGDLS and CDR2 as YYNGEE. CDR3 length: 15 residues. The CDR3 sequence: CASSVATANTGELFF. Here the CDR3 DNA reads TGTGCCAGCAGCGTAGCCACCGCGAACACCGGGGAGCTGTTTTTT.

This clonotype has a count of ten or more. The CDR3 nucleotides read TGTGCCAGCAATCCGGGGAATCAGCCCCAGCATTTT. The encoded protein is CASNPGNQPQHF. The chain joins TRBV6-2 or TRBV6-3 to TRBJ1-5; D is unclear. Trimming took off 7 bases at V and 4 bases at J, with 8 bases between the two ends. CDR1 is MNHEY, CDR2 SVGEGT, per germline. This CDR3 comprises 12 residues.